This TCR beta chain was sequenced during a study of human T cells and chemical hapten exposure (dated by TCRdb to about 2021). Study-wide context: For sensitization, 2% DPC in acetone was applied to an approximately 2 cm by approximately 2 cm area of upper inner arm skin. Libraries were pooled for sequencing, and variation in per-sample TCR yields was attributed mainly to small differences in library volumes within the pool. Patch testing on the upper back used Finn chambers containing 0.01% DPC, with scoring done after 6 days according to International Contact Dermatitis Research Group standards. Twenty-nine alopecia patients provided blood for TCR sequencing at one to four time points (pre-sensitization, 2, 6 and 24 weeks). Alopecia areata with under or over 50% scalp involvement, alopecia totalis and alopecia universalis were represented in the patient cohort, which was mostly female. Blood was sampled from patients pre-sensitization (week 0) and at 2, 6 and about 24 weeks after DPC sensitization. Throughout the study period of roughly 24 weeks, patients also received therapeutic DPC doses to the scalp every week. Peripheral blood TCR repertoire changes were tracked in vivo in alopecia patients during primary and secondary sensitization to the hapten diphenylcyclopropenone (DPC).

Points on this clonotype: The clone's antigen remains unknown. No base quality information exists; no much larger clone differs at one position.

The investigation overall reported the following: Repeated subsampling changed both the strength of the expansion versus patch-test correlation and the threshold at which the correlation became significant. Because every patient had alopecia, a presumed autoimmune disease, the patients' immune response might differ from that of healthy individuals. A positive correlation was found between the number of PT1 expanded TCRs and patch test score, with significance reached at thresholds 8, 16 and 32 but not 4. Compared with pre-sensitization or healthy control sets, expanded TCRs formed significantly more large CDR3 similarity clusters, which is consistent with antigen-driven responses. The number of TCRs above 1 in 1000 frequency did not change with DPC sensitization; there was no evidence of global repertoire structure alterations.

Receptor libraries were prepared by RACE. Sequencing instrument: NextSeq 500. During library preparation, unique molecular identifiers were attached to individual cDNA molecules so that TCRs could be counted quantitatively and reproducibly. For every blood RNA sample, sequencing covered both the TCR alpha and TCR beta chains. The paper's processing steps were these. The median number of TCRs per sample was around 100,000, ranging from 23,224 to 690,600. The Decombinator software suite was used to annotate the V, J and CDR3 of the TCR reads. For the PS versus PT1 abundance plots, all samples were subsampled to the same number of TCRs (28,000). TCRs were defined as expanded if absent before sensitization and observed at least eight times at the 2-week time point. TCRdb reprocessing: public reads trimmed at Q25 with fastp, clones called with MiXCR, in-frame beta chains kept. Every distinct CDR3 protein forms one entry, paired with its most common genes and DNA. TCRdb, rather than the study authors, made the V and J calls. This sample comprises over 55,000 distinct CDR3 sequences, approximately 9.9% of them detected only once. The ten largest account for approximately 9.9% of the sample.

Including cysteine and phenylalanine, the CDR3 has 13 amino acids. The entry retains the CDR3 DNA only, 39 bases that are in frame from base 1. Sequences DFQATT (CDR1) and SNEGSKA (CDR2) are obtained from the germline V gene (reference sequence). Trimming takes 6 bases from V and 11 bases from J, and the germline ends sit 20 bases apart. The time point label on this specimen signifies: pre-sensitization, week 0. Interpreted using the paper, the treatment or condition label stands for: therapeutic diphenylcyclopropenone sensitization with weekly scalp DPC. Blood at each patch-test visit was drawn before the patch test was applied. Eligible patients were aged 18 to 70, diagnosed with alopecia, deemed suitable for DPC therapy, and excluded if pregnant. Unfractionated whole blood was collected in Tempus Blood RNA tubes, and total RNA was extracted from that blood.

This TCR came from a man aged 40-50 years with alopecia areata. Some clones in this sample may be carry-over from other donors' samples. The chain joins TRBV20-1 to TRBJ2-1, with the D gene uncertain. The material sequenced was whole blood, taken in connection with sensitization to the hapten diphenylcyclopropenone (DPC). The CDR3 protein sequence reads: CSARKGGTVKQFF. The nucleotides read TGCAGTGCCCGGAAGGGTGGTACTGTGAAGCAGTTCTTC.